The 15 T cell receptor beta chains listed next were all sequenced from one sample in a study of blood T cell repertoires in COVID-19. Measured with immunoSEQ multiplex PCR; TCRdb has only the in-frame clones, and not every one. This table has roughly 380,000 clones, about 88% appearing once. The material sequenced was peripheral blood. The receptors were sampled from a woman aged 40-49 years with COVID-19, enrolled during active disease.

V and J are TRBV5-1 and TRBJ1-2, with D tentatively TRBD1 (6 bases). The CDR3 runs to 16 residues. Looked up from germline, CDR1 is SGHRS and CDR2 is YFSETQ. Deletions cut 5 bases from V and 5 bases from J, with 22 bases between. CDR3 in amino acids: CASSLLFGQNLYGYTF. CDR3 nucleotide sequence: TGCGCCAGCAGTTTACTTTTCGGACAGAACCTTTATGGCTACACCTTC.

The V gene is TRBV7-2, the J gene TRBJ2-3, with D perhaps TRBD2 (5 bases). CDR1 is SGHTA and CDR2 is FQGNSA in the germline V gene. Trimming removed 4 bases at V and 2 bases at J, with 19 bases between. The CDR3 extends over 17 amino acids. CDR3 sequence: CASSSLQRLPSTDTQYF. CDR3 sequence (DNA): TGTGCCAGCAGCTCCCTCCAGCGGCTTCCTTCCACAGATACGCAGTATTTT.

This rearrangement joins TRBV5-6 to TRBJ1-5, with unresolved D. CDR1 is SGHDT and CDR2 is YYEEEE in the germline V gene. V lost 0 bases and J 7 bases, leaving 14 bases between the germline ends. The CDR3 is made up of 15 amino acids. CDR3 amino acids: CASSLAGGPNQPQHF. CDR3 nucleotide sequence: TGTGCCAGCAGCTTGGCCGGAGGTCCCAACCAGCCCCAGCATTTT.

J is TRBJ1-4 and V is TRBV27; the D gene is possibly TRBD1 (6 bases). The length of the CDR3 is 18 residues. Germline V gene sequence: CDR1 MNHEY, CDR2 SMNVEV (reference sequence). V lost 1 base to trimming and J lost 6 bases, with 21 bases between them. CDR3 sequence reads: CASSLLGPLQGLDEKLFF. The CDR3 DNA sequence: TGTGCCAGCAGTTTATTGGGCCCATTACAGGGTCTGGATGAAAAACTGTTTTTT.

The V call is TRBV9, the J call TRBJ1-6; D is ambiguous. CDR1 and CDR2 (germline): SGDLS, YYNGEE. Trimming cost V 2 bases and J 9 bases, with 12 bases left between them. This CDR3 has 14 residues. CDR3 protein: CASSVDNRGSPLHF. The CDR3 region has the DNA TGTGCCAGCAGCGTCGACAATCGGGGTTCACCCCTCCACTTT.

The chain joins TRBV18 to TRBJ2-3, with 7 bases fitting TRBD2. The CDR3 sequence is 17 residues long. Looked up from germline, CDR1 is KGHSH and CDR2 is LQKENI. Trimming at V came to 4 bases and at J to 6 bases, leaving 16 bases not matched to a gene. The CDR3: CASSQIRGGGNLDTQYF. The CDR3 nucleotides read TGTGCCAGCTCACAAATTCGCGGCGGGGGAAACCTTGATACGCAGTATTTT.

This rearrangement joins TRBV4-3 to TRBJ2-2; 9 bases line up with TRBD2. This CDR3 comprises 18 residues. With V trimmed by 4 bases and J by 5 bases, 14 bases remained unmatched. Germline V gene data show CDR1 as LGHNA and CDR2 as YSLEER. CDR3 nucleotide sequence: TGCGCCAGCAGCCGGGGTTCGAATGGGCTAGCGGGGACCGGGGAGCTGTTTTTT. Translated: CASSRGSNGLAGTGELFF.

The DNA for the CDR3 is TGTGCCAGCAGCGCCGGGACAGGTTATGGCTACACCTTC. The encoded protein is CASSAGTGYGYTF. The V call is TRBV9, the J call TRBJ1-2; 8 nucleotides align to TRBD1. Germline trimming cut 3 bases from V and 5 bases from J; bases unmatched to any gene: 3. From germline, CDR1 is SGDLS and CDR2 YYNGEE. The CDR3 runs 13 residues. Based on the CDR3 plus reference TRBV9 and TRBJ1-2, the full variable domain is DSGVTQTPKHLITATGQRVTLRCSPRSGDLSVYWYQQSLDQGLQFLIQYYNGEERAKGNILERFSAQQFPDLHSELNLSSLELGDSALYFCASSAGTGYGYTFGSGTRLTVV.

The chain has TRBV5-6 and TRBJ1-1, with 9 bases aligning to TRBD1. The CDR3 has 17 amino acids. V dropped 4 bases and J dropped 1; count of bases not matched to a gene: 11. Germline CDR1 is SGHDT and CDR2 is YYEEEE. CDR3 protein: CASSPGTGRVGNTEAFF. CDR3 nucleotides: TGTGCCAGCAGCCCGGGGACAGGGAGAGTCGGGAACACTGAAGCTTTCTTT.

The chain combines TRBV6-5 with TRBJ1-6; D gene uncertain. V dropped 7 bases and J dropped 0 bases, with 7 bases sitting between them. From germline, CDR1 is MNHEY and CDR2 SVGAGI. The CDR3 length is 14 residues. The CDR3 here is CASKQDSYNSPLHF. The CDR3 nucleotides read TGTGCCAGCAAACAAGACTCCTATAATTCACCCCTCCACTTT.

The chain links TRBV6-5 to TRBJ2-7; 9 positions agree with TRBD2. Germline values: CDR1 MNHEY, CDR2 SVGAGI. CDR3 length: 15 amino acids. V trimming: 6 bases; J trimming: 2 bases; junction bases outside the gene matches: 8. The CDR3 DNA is TGTGCCAGCAGAAACTCGGCTAGCGGGGCCTACGAGCAGTACTTC. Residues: CASRNSASGAYEQYF.

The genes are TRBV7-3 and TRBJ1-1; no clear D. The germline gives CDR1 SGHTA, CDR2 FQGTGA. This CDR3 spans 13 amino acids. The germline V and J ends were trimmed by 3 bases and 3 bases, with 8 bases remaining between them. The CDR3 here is CASSLNEDTEAFF. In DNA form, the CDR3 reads TGTGCCAGCAGCTTGAACGAGGACACTGAAGCTTTCTTT.

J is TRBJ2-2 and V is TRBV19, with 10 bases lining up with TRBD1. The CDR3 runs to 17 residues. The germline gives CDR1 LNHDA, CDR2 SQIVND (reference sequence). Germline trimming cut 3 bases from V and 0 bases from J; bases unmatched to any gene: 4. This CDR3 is CASSIRGQGPNTGELFF. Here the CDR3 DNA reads TGTGCCAGTAGTATTCGGGGACAGGGGCCGAACACCGGGGAGCTGTTTTTT.

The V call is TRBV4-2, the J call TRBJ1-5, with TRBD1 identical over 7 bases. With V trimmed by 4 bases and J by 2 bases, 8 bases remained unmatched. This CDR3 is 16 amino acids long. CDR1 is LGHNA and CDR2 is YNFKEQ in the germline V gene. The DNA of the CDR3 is TGTGCCAGCAGCCTTCAGCGACAGGGCGGCAATCAGCCCCAGCATTTT. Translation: CASSLQRQGGNQPQHF.

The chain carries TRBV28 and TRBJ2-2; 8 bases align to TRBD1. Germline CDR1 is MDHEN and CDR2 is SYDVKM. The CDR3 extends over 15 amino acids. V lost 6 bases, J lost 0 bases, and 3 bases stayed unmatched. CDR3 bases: TGTGCCAGCAGACGGACAGGGACGAACACCGGGGAGCTGTTTTTT. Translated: CASRRTGTNTGELFF.